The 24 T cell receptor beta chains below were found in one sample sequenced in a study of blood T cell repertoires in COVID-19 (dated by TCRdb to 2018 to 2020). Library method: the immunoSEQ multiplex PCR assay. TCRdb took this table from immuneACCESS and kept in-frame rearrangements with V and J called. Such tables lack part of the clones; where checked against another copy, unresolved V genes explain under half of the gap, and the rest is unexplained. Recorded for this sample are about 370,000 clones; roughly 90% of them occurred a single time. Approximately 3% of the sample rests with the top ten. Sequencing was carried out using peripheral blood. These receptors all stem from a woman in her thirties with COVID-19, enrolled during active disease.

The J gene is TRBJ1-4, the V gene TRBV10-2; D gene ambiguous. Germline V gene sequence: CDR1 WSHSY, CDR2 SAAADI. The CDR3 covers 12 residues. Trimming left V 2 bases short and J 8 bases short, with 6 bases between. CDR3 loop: CASSEAGEKLFF. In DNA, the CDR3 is TGCGCCAGCAGTGAGGCGGGAGAAAAACTGTTTTTT.

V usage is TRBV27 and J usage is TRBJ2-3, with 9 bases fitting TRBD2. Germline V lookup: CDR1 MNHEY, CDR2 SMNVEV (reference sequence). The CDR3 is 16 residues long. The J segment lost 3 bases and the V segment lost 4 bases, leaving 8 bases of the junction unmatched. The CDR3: CASSSVAGGQTDTQYF. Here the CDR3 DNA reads TGTGCCAGCAGTTCGGTCGCGGGGGGGCAGACAGATACGCAGTATTTT.

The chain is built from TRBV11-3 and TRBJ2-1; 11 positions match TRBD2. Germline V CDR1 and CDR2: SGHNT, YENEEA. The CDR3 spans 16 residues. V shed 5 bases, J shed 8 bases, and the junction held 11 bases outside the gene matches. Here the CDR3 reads CASSRTSGYGSDEQFF. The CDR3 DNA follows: TGTGCCAGCAGCCGGACTAGCGGGTATGGTTCGGATGAGCAGTTCTTC.

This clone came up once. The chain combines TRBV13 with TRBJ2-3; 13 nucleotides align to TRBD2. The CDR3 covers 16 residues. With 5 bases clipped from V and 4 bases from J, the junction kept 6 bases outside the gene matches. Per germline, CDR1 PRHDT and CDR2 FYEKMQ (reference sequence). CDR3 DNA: TGTGCCAGCAGCGACCGGACTAGCGGGGGAGCAGATACGCAGTATTTT. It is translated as CASSDRTSGGADTQYF.

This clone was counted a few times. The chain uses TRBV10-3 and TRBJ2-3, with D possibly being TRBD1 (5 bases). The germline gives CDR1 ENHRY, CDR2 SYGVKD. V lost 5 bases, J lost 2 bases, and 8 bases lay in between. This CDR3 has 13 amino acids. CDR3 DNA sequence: TGTGCCATCAGTTTACAGGTCACAGATACGCAGTATTTT. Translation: CAISLQVTDTQYF.

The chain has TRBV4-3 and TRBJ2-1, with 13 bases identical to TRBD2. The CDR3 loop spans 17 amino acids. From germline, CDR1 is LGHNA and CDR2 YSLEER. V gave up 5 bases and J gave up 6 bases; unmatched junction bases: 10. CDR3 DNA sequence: TGCGCCAGCAGCTCTTCGACTAGCGGGGGGAGTGGCAATGAGCAGTTCTTC. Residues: CASSSSTSGGSGNEQFF.

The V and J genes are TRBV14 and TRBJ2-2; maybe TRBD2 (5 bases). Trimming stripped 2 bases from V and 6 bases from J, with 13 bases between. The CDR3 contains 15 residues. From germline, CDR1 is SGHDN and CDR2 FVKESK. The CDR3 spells CASSQPGYWAGELFF. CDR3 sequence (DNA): TGTGCCAGCAGCCAACCGGGGTACTGGGCCGGGGAGCTGTTTTTT.

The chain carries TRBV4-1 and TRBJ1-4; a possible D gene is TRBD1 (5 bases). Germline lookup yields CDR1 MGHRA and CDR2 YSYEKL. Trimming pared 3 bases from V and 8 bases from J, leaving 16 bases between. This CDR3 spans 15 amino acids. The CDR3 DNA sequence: TGCGCCAGCAGCCAGGGGCCCCTCTTGCAGGAAAAACTGTTTTTT. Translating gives CASSQGPLLQEKLFF.

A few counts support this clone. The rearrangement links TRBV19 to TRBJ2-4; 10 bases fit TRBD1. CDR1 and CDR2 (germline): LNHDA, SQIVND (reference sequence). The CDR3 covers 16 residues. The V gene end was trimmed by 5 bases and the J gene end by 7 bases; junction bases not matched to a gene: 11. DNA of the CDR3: TGTGCCAGTAGTTCCCAAGGGGACAGGGGTTGGAACATTCAGTACTTC. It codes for CASSSQGDRGWNIQYF.

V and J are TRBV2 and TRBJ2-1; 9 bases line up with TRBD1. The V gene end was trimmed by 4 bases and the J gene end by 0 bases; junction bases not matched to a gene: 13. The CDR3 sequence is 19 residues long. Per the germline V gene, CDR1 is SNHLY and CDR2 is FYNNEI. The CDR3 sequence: CASSGVPGQGQSSYNEQFF. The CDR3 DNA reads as TGTGCCAGCAGTGGGGTGCCGGGACAGGGCCAGAGCTCCTACAATGAGCAGTTCTTC.

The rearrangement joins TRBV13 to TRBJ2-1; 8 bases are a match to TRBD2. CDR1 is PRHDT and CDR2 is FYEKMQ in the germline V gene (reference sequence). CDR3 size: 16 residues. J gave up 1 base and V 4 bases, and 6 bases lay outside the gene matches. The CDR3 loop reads CASSSPGLGSYNEQFF. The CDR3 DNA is TGTGCCAGCAGCTCACCGGGACTAGGGTCCTACAATGAGCAGTTCTTC.

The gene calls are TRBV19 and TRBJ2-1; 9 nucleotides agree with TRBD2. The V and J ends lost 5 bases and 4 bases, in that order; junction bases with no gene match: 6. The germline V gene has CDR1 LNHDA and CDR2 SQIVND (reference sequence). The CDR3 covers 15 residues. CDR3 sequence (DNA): TGTGCCAGTAGTCCTATAGCGGGGGATTACAATGAGCAGTTCTTC. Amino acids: CASSPIAGDYNEQFF.

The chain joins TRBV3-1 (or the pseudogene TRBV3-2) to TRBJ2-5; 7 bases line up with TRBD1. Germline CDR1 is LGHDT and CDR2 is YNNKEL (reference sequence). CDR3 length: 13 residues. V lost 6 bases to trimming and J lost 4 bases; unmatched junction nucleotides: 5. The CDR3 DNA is TGTGCCAGCAGAACAGGGGATGGAGAGACCCAGTACTTC. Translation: CASRTGDGETQYF.

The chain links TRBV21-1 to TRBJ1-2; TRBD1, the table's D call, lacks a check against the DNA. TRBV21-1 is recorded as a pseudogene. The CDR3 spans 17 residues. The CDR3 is CASSKESRDRGNYGYTF. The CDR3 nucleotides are TGTGCCAGCAGCAAAGAGAGTCGGGACAGGGGGAACTATGGCTACACCTTC.

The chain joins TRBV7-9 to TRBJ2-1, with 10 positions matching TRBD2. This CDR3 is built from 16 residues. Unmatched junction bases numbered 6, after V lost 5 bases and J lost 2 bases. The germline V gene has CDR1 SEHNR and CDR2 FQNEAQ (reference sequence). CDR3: CASSRRGLAAYNEQFF. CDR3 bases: TGTGCCAGCAGCCGCAGAGGACTAGCGGCCTACAATGAGCAGTTCTTC.

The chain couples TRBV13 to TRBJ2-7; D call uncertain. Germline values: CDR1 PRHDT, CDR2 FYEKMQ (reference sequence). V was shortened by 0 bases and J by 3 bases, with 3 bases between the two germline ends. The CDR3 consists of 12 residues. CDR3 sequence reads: CASSLGGYEQYF. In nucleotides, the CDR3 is TGTGCCAGCAGCTTAGGCGGCTACGAGCAGTACTTC.

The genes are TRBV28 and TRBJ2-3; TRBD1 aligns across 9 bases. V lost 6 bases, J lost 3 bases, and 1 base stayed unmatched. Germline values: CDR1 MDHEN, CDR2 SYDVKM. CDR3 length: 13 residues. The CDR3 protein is CASRTGGTDTQYF. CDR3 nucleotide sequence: TGTGCCAGCAGGACAGGGGGGACAGATACGCAGTATTTT.

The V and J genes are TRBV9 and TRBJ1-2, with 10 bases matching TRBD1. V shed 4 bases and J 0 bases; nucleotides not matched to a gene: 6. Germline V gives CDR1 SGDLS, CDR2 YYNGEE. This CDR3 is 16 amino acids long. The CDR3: CASSPTTGGSNYGYTF. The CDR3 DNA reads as TGTGCCAGCAGCCCCACGACAGGGGGCTCTAACTATGGCTACACCTTC.

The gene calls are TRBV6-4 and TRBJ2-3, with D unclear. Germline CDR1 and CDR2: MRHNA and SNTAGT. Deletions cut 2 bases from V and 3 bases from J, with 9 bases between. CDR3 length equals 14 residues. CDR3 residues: CASSDEFGTDTQYF. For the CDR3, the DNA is TGTGCCAGCAGTGACGAGTTCGGGACAGATACGCAGTATTTT.

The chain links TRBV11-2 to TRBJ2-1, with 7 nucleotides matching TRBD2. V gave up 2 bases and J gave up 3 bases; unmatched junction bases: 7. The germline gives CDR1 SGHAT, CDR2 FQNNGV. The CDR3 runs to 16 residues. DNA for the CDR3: TGTGCCAGCAGCTTAAGACGGGAGGCTCTCTACAATGAGCAGTTCTTC. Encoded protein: CASSLRREALYNEQFF.

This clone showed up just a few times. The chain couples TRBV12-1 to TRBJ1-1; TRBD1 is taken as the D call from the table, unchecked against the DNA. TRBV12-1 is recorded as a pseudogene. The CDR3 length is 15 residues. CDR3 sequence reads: CASSPRRGRDTEAFF. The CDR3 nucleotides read TGTGCCAGCAGCCCGCGCAGGGGGCGAGACACTGAAGCTTTCTTT.

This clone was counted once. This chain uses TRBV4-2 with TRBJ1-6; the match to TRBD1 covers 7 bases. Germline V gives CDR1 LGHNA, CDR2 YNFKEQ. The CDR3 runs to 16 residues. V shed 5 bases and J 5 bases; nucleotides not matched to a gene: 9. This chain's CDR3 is CASSTRQGYDNSPLHF. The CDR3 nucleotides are TGTGCCAGCAGCACCCGACAGGGTTATGATAATTCACCCCTCCACTTT.

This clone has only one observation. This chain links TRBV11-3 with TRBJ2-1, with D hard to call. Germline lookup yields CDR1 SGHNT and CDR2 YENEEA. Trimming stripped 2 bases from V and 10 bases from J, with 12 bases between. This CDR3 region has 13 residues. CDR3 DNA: TGTGCCAGCAGCTTAAACCCCGAGTCAGAGCAGTTCTTC. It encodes CASSLNPESEQFF.

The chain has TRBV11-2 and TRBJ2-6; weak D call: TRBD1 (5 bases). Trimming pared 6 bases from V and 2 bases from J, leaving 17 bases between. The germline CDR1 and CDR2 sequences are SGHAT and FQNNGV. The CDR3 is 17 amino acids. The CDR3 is CASRTVGKAAGANVLTF. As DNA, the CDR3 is TGTGCCAGCAGGACAGTGGGGAAGGCGGCTGGGGCCAACGTCCTGACTTTC.